The 17 T cell receptor beta chains presented below share a single source sample, sequenced in a study of Ad26.COV2.S vaccination and SARS-CoV-2 variants. Indicated treatment: some 20 received Ad26.COV2.S at low or high dose, single or two shots; five or six received placebo; per-sample allocation not given. Samples came from day 63 after the first vaccine or placebo injection. Sequencing used immunoSEQ multiplex PCR; TCRdb keeps in-frame clones, though not all of them. The repertoire holds about 250,000 clones, with around 87% as singletons. The input for sequencing was peripheral blood, taken in a trial of Ad26.COV2.S vaccine versus placebo. These receptor sequences come from a person aged 18 to 59 who received the Ad26.COV2.S COVID-19 vaccine or a placebo.

This chain joins TRBV4-1 and TRBJ2-2, with TRBD2 identical over 11 bases. This CDR3 has 17 residues. V lost 1 base, J lost 5 bases, and 6 bases stayed unmatched. Per the germline V gene, CDR1 is MGHRA and CDR2 is YSYEKL. Written as DNA, the CDR3 is TGCGCCAGCAGCCAAGGCCCGGGACTAGCGGATACCGGGGAGCTGTTTTTT. Its protein is CASSQGPGLADTGELFF.

The V call is TRBV3-1 (or the pseudogene TRBV3-2), the J call TRBJ2-6; D uncertain. V was trimmed by 3 bases and J by 4 bases, leaving 10 bases between them. Looked up from germline, CDR1 is LGHDT and CDR2 is YNNKEL (reference sequence). The CDR3 spans 15 residues. DNA of the CDR3: TGTGCCAGCAGCCAGGCAGGCTCCGGGGCCAACGTCCTGACTTTC. It is translated as CASSQAGSGANVLTF.

The chain recombines TRBV3-1 (or the pseudogene TRBV3-2) with TRBJ2-3; the match to TRBD2 covers 10 bases. The CDR3 consists of 18 residues. With 0 bases clipped from V and 4 bases from J, the junction kept 10 bases outside the gene matches. Germline V gives CDR1 LGHDT, CDR2 YNNKEL (reference sequence). The CDR3 loop is CASSQDQAGGQDPDTQYF. In nucleotides, the CDR3 is TGTGCCAGCAGCCAAGACCAAGCGGGGGGGCAGGACCCAGATACGCAGTATTTT.

The V gene is TRBV6-5, the J gene TRBJ2-1, with D perhaps matching TRBD1 (5 bases). Trimming removed 6 bases from V and 8 bases from J, with 20 bases in between. The CDR3 sequence is 15 residues long. Looked up from germline, CDR1 is MNHEY and CDR2 is SVGAGI. The CDR3 loop reads CASSYQGSLGYEQFF. The CDR3 bases are TGTGCCAGCAGCTATCAGGGTTCCCTTGGGTATGAGCAGTTCTTC.

CDR3 region: CASIRTSGGTDTQYF. The CDR3 DNA sequence: TGTGCCAGCATCAGGACTAGCGGGGGCACAGATACGCAGTATTTT. V usage is TRBV2 and J usage is TRBJ2-3, with 12 bases fitting TRBD2. The CDR3 totals 15 residues. Germline CDR1 reads SNHLY; CDR2 reads FYNNEI. V lost 7 bases and J lost 1; bases outside the gene matches: 3.

The chain employs TRBV5-1 and TRBJ1-4; 9 nucleotides match TRBD1. Unmatched junction bases numbered 1, after V lost 2 bases and J lost 2 bases. Looked up from germline, CDR1 is SGHRS and CDR2 is YFSETQ. This CDR3 contains 15 residues. Here the CDR3 DNA reads TGCGCCAGCAGCTTTACAGGGGGCACTAATGAAAAACTGTTTTTT. Translating gives CASSFTGGTNEKLFF.

The rearrangement joins TRBV29-1 to TRBJ2-6, with no clear D. Per the germline V gene, CDR1 is SQVTM and CDR2 is ANQGSEA. The CDR3 runs to 13 residues. Trimming took 7 bases from V and 0 from J, leaving 7 bases between them. Here the CDR3 reads CSAVISGANVLTF. The CDR3 DNA is TGCAGCGCCGTTATCTCTGGGGCCAACGTCCTGACTTTC.

V usage is TRBV6-6 and J usage is TRBJ2-7; TRBD1 matches at 12 bases. The V segment lost 6 bases and the J segment 5 bases; nucleotides outside the gene matches: 14. Germline values: CDR1 MNHNY, CDR2 SVGAGI (reference sequence). The CDR3 is 17 residues long. The DNA of the CDR3 is TGTGCCAGCAGCCGACGCCCGGGACAGGGGGCGCGACACGAGCAGTACTTC. This translates into CASSRRPGQGARHEQYF.

V is TRBV6-5 and J is TRBJ1-2, with D possibly TRBD1 on 6 matching bases. The CDR3 covers 12 residues. With 7 bases removed from V and 8 bases from J, the gap between germline ends came to 14 bases. Germline CDR1 reads MNHEY; CDR2 reads SVGAGI. The CDR3 is CASMRTGSGYTF. In DNA form, the CDR3 reads TGTGCCAGCATGAGAACAGGGAGCGGCTACACCTTC.

The chain carries TRBV19 and TRBJ2-1; 9 bases match TRBD1. The V gene's germline CDR1 is LNHDA and CDR2 SQIVND (reference sequence). V lost 5 bases and J lost 3; bases outside the gene matches: 5. The CDR3 sequence is 15 residues long. CDR3 in DNA: TGTGCCAGTAGTTCAACAGGGGGCTTCTACAATGAGCAGTTCTTC. This translates into CASSSTGGFYNEQFF.

This clone was recorded once. The V and J genes are TRBV11-2 and TRBJ1-1; a weak D match, TRBD1 (5 bases). This CDR3 comprises 16 residues. V was clipped by 6 bases and J by 3 bases, with 20 bases between them. The germline V gene has CDR1 SGHAT and CDR2 FQNNGV. For the CDR3, the DNA is TGTGCCAGCAGTTTAATATCAGGGAACCATTACACTGAAGCTTTCTTT. It encodes CASSLISGNHYTEAFF.

This sequence joins TRBV2 and TRBJ2-7; D gene uncertain. CDR3 length equals 10 residues. Trimming shortened V by 3 bases and J by 3 bases, and 0 bases separated the two germline ends. In germline, CDR1 is SNHLY, CDR2 FYNNEI. Here the CDR3 reads CASSDYEQYF. CDR3 coding DNA: TGTGCCAGCAGTGACTACGAGCAGTACTTC.

This chain links TRBV7-6 with TRBJ1-1; a possible D gene is TRBD1 (6 bases). This CDR3 comprises 16 residues. The germline V gene has CDR1 SGHVS and CDR2 FNYEAQ. V lost 1 base, J lost 0 bases, and 12 bases lay in between. CDR3 DNA: TGTGCCAGCAGCTTAGAGACTCACAGGGTGAACACTGAAGCTTTCTTT. Translated: CASSLETHRVNTEAFF.

The chain links TRBV30 to TRBJ2-2, with D perhaps TRBD1 (5 bases). The CDR3 extends over 14 amino acids. Trimming shortened V by 4 bases and J by 3 bases, and 12 bases separated the two germline ends. Germline loops: CDR1 GTSNPN, CDR2 SVGIG (reference sequence). The DNA for the CDR3 is TGTGCCTGGACTAAGACAGTAGACACCGGGGAGCTGTTTTTT. Residues: CAWTKTVDTGELFF.

The V call is TRBV24-1, the J call TRBJ2-2, with unresolved D. V was trimmed by 5 bases and J by 3 bases, leaving 9 bases between them. This CDR3 comprises 14 residues. Germline assignment: CDR1 KGHDR and CDR2 SFDVKD. The CDR3 DNA is TGTGCCACCAGTGGTCGGACGGACACCGGGGAGCTGTTTTTT. Translation gives CATSGRTDTGELFF.

Concerning this clone: This sample includes further DNA sequences coding for the same CDR3. This chain uses TRBV11-2 with TRBJ2-1, with no clear D. Per germline, CDR1 SGHAT and CDR2 FQNNGV. V was shortened by 1 base and J by 6 bases, with 7 bases between the two germline ends. The CDR3 has 13 residues. The CDR3 spells CASSLGGGNEQFF. CDR3 in DNA: TGTGCCAGCAGCTTAGGAGGCGGCAATGAGCAGTTCTTC. Drawing the rest from reference TRBV11-2 and TRBJ2-1, the complete variable domain is EAGVAQSPRYKIIEKRQSVAFWCNPISGHATLYWYQQILGQGPKLLIQFQNNGVVDDSQLPKDRFSAERLKGVDSTLKIQPAKLEDSAVYLCASSLGGGNEQFFGPGTRLTVL.

V is TRBV2 and J is TRBJ2-1, with 9 bases fitting TRBD2. Per the germline V gene, CDR1 is SNHLY and CDR2 is FYNNEI. There are 12 residues in the CDR3. V gave up 6 bases and J gave up 9 bases; unmatched junction bases: 3. For the CDR3, the DNA is TGTGCCAGCAGACAACTAGCGGGTGAGCAGTTCTTC. Protein sequence: CASRQLAGEQFF.